This TCR beta chain was recovered during a study of beta chain features in type 1 diabetes. This clone was detected a few times. The CDR3 sequence is 12 residues long. CDR1 and CDR2 (germline): LNHDA, SQIVND (reference sequence). V lost 5 bases and J lost 14, with 13 bases in between. The whole isolated RNA underwent reverse transcription, so sequencing captured expressed TCRB transcripts. Measured with immunoSEQ multiplex PCR; TCRdb has only the in-frame clones, and not every one. The profile shows 300,000 to 450,000 clones, around 12% of them singletons. The V call is TRBV19, the J call TRBJ1-6; D is unresolved. Sequenced material: naive CD4+ T cells from blood. This TCR was recovered from a young man in good health. This CDR3 is CASSARVVTLHF. The CDR3 DNA reads TGTGCCAGTAGTGCCCGAGTCGTCACCCTCCACTTT.